These T cell receptor beta chains were read from a single sample in a study of PD-1 blockade in classical Hodgkin lymphoma. Using immunoSEQ multiplex PCR, the repertoire was profiled, and TCRdb retains in-frame clones only, with some absent. The sample includes some 10,000 clones, approximately 88% of them seen just once. Here the sequenced sample was CD8+ T cells from blood, taken at baseline. The receptors originated from a human donor with classical Hodgkin lymphoma. The CDR3 runs from the conserved cysteine through the conserved F or W. D genes are given only for firm matches. Clone size is shown for a subset of rows, as once, few, many or a class of expanded clone.

>TRBV28|NA|TRBD1|TRBJ1-2
CASSLNTQGAQDYGYTF
TGTGCCAGCAGTTTAAATACGCAGGGGGCGCAGGACTATGGCTACACCTTC
>TRBV10-3|NA|NA|TRBJ2-2
CAISDRQDTGELFF
TGTGCCATCAGTGATCGACAGGACACCGGGGAGCTGTTTTTT
>TRBV2|few|TRBD1|TRBJ1-3
CASSFGQGINTIYF
TGTGCCAGCAGCTTCGGACAGGGGATAAACACCATATATTTT
>TRBV6-5|NA|NA|TRBJ1-1
CASSFFPGTKYEAFF
TGTGCCAGCAGTTTCTTTCCCGGGACAAAATATGAAGCTTTCTTT
>TRBV29-1|few|NA|TRBJ1-1
CSVIYREGAEAFF
TGCAGCGTTATATACAGGGAAGGGGCTGAAGCTTTCTTT
>TRBV7-9|NA|TRBD2|TRBJ2-1
CASSPQASGSWSYNEQFF
TGTGCCAGCAGCCCCCAGGCCAGCGGGAGTTGGTCCTACAATGAGCAGTTCTTC
>TRBV7-9|NA|TRBD2|TRBJ2-1
CASSSLPSGAVENEQFF
TGTGCCAGCAGCTCACTTCCTAGCGGGGCGGTAGAAAATGAGCAGTTCTTC
>TRBV28|NA|TRBD2|TRBJ2-1
CASRLGLAGGPLF
TGTGCCAGCAGGCTGGGACTAGCGGGAGGGCCTCTCTTC
>TRBV30|NA|NA|TRBJ1-6
CAWNQDGVGNSPLHF
TGTGCCTGGAACCAGGACGGGGTGGGGAATTCACCCCTCCACTTT
>TRBV11-2|NA|NA|TRBJ2-3
CASSSGFPDTQYF
TGTGCCAGCAGCTCCGGGTTTCCAGATACGCAGTATTTT
>TRBV4-1|NA|TRBD2|TRBJ2-3
CASSQEGAGDWDTQYF
TGCGCCAGCAGCCAAGAGGGAGCGGGAGATTGGGATACGCAGTATTTT
>TRBV4-1|NA|NA|TRBJ2-3
CASSQGSDTQYF
TGCGCCAGCAGCCAAGGGTCGGATACGCAGTATTTT
>TRBV19|NA|TRBD2|TRBJ2-1
CASSTSSGRVANEQFF
TGTGCCAGTAGTACTTCTAGCGGGAGGGTGGCCAATGAGCAGTTCTTC
>TRBV6-1|NA|NA|TRBJ1-4
CASNAGMGGQKLFF
TGTGCCAGCAATGCTGGCATGGGGGGTCAAAAACTGTTTTTT
>TRBV19|NA|TRBD1|TRBJ1-5
CASSILSGTGGFYSNQPQHF
TGTGCCAGTAGTATTTTGTCCGGGACAGGGGGCTTCTATAGCAATCAGCCCCAGCATTTT
>TRBV19|NA|NA|TRBJ1-2
CASSMDLMGGYTF
TGTGCCAGTAGTATGGACCTAATGGGTGGCTACACCTTC
>TRBV27|NA|NA|TRBJ2-3
CASTGTPTDTQYF
TGTGCCAGCACCGGGACTCCCACAGATACGCAGTATTTT